The clone carrying this TCR beta chain has at least ten counts. As yet, its antigen is unknown. This specimen comes from a study of T-cell reconstitution after alpha-beta-depleted transplantation in children. Study-level results: Reported findings indicate that, about two months after transplant, alpha-beta T cells came from several hundred expanded clones, which were derived from non-depleted graft cells. Among T cells one year after transplant, newly produced cells accounted for most counts and diversity. In some patients, recipient T cells and intrathymic progenitors surviving conditioning explained high day-60 diversity.

The library targeted TCRbeta and was prepared with unique molecular identifiers. Each CDR3 protein gets one entry after TCRdb re-called the PCR reads with MiXCR. The sample consists of more than 200,000 distinct CDR3 sequences, about 25% of them appearing once. J was trimmed by 4 bases and V by 4 bases; bases with no gene match: 10. The CDR3 extends over 16 amino acids. J is TRBJ2-4 and V is TRBV12-3 or TRBV12-4, with 7 bases aligning to TRBD2. Here the sequenced sample was PBMCs, taken before TCRalphabeta/CD19-depleted stem cell transplant. This receptor was taken from a girl aged 2 to 9 with Fanconi anemia, due to receive a stem cell transplant. In DNA form, the CDR3 reads TGTGCCAGCAGTTCCGAAGGACTAGGCGGAAAAAACATTCAGTACTTC. It specifies CASSSEGLGGKNIQYF.